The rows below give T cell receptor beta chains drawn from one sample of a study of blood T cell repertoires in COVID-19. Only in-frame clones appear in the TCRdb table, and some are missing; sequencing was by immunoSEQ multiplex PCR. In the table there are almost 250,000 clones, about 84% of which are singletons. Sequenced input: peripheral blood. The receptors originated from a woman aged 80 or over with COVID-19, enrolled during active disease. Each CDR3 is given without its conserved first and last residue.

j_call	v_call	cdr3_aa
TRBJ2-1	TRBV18	ASSPPSGGAGNEQF
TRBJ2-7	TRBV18	ASSTGRGTYEQY
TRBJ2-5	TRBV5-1	ASSALGGDGKTQY
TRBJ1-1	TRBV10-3	AISPGQGSEAF
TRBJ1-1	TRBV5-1	ASSLGTAPGEAF
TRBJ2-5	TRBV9	ASSRRGGAQY
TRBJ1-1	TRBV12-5	ASGGGLNTEAF
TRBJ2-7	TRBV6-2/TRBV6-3	ASSPRLAGYEQY
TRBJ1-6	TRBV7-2	ASSLQGANSPLH
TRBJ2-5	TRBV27	ASSPRLAGGQETQY
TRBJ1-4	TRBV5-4	ASSLGRGTNEKLF
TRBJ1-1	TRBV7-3	ASSLMGTGEAF
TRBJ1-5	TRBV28	ATNSQGSNQPQH
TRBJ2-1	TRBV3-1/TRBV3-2	ASSPLAGDYNEQF
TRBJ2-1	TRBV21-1	ASSTWGRKIAGGPYNEQF
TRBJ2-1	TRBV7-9	ASSMTTGHQF
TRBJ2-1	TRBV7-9	ASSLQGYEQF
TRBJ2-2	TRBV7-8	ASSTGLAVNTGELF
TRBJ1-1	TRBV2	ASSGTVSEAF
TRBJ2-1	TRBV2	ASMKGQGNNEQF
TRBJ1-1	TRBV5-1	ASSWRQGTEAF
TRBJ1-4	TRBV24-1	ATSDTQGAGEKLF
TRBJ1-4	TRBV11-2	ASSPGQGNSNEKLF
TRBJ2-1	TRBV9	ASSVLDRGYNEQF
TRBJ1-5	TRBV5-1	ASSLEGQENQPQH
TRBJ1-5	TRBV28	ASSFSGQINQPQH
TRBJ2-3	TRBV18	ASSPPRLAGGPDTQY
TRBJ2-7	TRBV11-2	ASSLGGSYEQY
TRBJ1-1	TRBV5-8	ASSPRQFMNTEAF
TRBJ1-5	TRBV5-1	ASSLEGSSNQPQH
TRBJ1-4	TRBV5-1	ASSRGQPANEKLF
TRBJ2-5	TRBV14	ASSLGDRLAAREETQY
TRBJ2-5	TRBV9	ASSPGFMSETQY
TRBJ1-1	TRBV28	ASSPLRQGKFQRTEAF
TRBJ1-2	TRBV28	ASRGDSDYGYT
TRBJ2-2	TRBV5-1	ASSLRPSGGEAGELF
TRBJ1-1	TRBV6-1	ASSEAPTGFVAEAF
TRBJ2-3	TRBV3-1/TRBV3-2	ASSLHLGGGQTDTQY
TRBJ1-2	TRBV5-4	ASSLSDRNYGYT
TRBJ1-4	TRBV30	AWSGFTGGGEKLF
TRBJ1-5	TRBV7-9	ASSDGQSFNQPQH
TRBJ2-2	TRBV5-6	ASSAGGYGELF
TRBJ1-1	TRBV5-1	ASSLGRDLEAF
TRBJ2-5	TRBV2	ASSPSGAEGETQY